Sequencing of this T cell receptor (beta chain) was carried out in a study of metastatic and nonmetastatic thyroid tumors. About the study: For malignant and benign thyroid patients, tumor or nodule tissue and blood were the sources whose repertoires were compared.

This clone was recorded a few times. What it binds is unknown. Study-wide results and limits: Malignant thyroid tumors reportedly had TCR beta diversity that was significantly higher than in benign nodules, in blood and tumor.

Prior to thyroid surgery, none of the patients had received any treatment. Trimming took off 10 bases at V and 1 base at J, with 19 bases between the two ends. Germline lookup yields CDR1 KGHSH and CDR2 LQKENI. CDR3 length equals 15 residues. Per the authors' pipeline: The study took CDR3 differences across clinicopathological groups and made a distant-metastasis classifier for papillary thyroid cancer from them. Using MiXCR, TCRdb reanalyzed the PCR reads. The V and J calls, along with clone size, are taken from TCRdb and not from the paper's own processing. Seen here are around 13,000 clones, less than 25% observed once, and the top ten hold around 8%.

V gene TRBV18 combines with J gene TRBJ1-2; maybe TRBD1 (6 bases). This clonotype was sampled from a female donor with papillary thyroid cancer or a benign thyroid nodule (not recorded which). Some clones in this sample may be carry-over from other donors' samples. The sample was blood. The CDR3 nucleotides are TGTGCCAACGCACTAGGGGGGCACAGTAACTATGGCTACACCTTC. Translation: CANALGGHSNYGYTF.